This T cell receptor (beta chain) was obtained from a study of low-dose radiotherapy and immunotherapy resistance in tumors. Study-level information: Members of Cohort 2 were treated with 1 Gy per fraction every two weeks; their total was 13 Gy over 26 weeks. Aspirin was taken orally at 300 mg daily by patients, and this continued for four cycles from cycle 1 day 1.

This clonotype appeared many times. The CDR3 sequence is 14 residues long. CDR1 is SEHNR and CDR2 is FQNEAQ in the germline V gene (reference sequence). Trimming removed 2 bases from V and 5 bases from J; junction bases left unmatched: 6. TCRs underwent roughly 19 PCR cycles of amplification with a constant-region primer and V-primer adapter. A single record per CDR3 protein comes from TCRdb applying MiXCR to the reads. The top ten clones hold under 8.5% of a sample with roughly 52,000 distinct CDR3 sequences, 33% of them seen once. Time point noted: after trial treatment. Treatment noted: LDRT plus nivolumab, ipilimumab, low-dose cyclophosphamide and aspirin (RACIN trial).

The receptor's source is a male donor with rectosigmoid adenocarcinoma. The rearrangement links TRBV7-9 to TRBJ2-7, with 7 bases matching TRBD1. The sequences come from PBMCs, collected after low-dose radiotherapy plus immunotherapy. The CDR3: CASSLTTGPHEQYF. In nucleotides, the CDR3 is TGTGCCAGCAGCTTAACGACAGGGCCCCACGAGCAGTACTTC.